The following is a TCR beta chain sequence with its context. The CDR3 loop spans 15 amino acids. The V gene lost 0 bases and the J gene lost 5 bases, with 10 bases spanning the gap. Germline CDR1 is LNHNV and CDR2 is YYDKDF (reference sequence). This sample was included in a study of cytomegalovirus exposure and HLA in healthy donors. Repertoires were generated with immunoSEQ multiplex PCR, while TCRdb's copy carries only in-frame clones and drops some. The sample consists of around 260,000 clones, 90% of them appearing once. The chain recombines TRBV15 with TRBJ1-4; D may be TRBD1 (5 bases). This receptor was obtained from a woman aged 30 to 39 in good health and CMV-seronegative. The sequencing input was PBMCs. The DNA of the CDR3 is TGTGCCACCAGCAGAGATGGGGGTTCGAATGAAAAACTGTTTTTT. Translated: CATSRDGGSNEKLFF. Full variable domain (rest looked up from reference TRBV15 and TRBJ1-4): DAMVIQNPRYQVTQFGKPVTLSCSQTLNHNVMYWYQQKSSQAPKLLFHYYDKDFNNEADTPDNFQSRRPNTSFCFLDIRSPGLGDTAMYLCATSRDGGSNEKLFFGSGTQLSVL.